This TCR beta chain was recovered during a study of blood T cells in healthy people across ages. Across the whole study: About one barcoded beta molecule was captured per two T cells (by template switching).

Primed by a sample-barcoded 5' primer and a J-beta primer mix, a second PCR proceeded for about 6 to 12 cycles. A tag from a template-switch adaptor with 12 random nucleotides marked each cDNA molecule. All samples gave at least 3 million CDR3-containing paired-end reads. TCRdb ran MiXCR on the 5' RACE reads and lists one entry per CDR3 protein. The sample consists of approximately 1.5 million distinct CDR3 sequences, roughly 43% of them appearing once. This CDR3 contains 17 residues. V lost 3 bases and J lost 6, with 23 bases in between. Germline values: CDR1 MGHRA, CDR2 YSYEKL. The V and J genes are TRBV4-1 and TRBJ1-2; D call uncertain. This TCR was sampled from a woman younger than 35 in good health. Specimen: blood. Here the CDR3 DNA reads TGCGCCAGCAGCCACTTTCTCCGGGTCCAGCTGGCGGATGGCTACACCTTC. Translating it yields CASSHFLRVQLADGYTF.